Given below is one T cell receptor beta chain in context. This record belongs to a study of graft-versus-host responses after intestinal transplantation. This CDR3 has 15 residues. The V gene's germline CDR1 is MGHRA and CDR2 YSYEKL. Losses at the gene ends were 0 bases for V and 5 bases for J; bases not matched to a gene: 3. Sequenced by immunoSEQ multiplex PCR; TCRdb stores in-frame clones only, minus some. This table has approximately 70,000 clones, around nine tenths appearing once. The sample in question was bone marrow, obtained roughly 780 days after intestinal transplantation. The chain is built from TRBV4-1 and TRBJ2-7, with 11 positions matching TRBD2. This receptor was identified in a human patient who received an intestinal transplant, so some T cells may come from the graft donor. The CDR3 DNA reads as TGCGCCAGCAGCCAAGAACTAGCGGGAGTAAACGAGCAGTACTTC. This sequence encodes CASSQELAGVNEQYF.